One sample yielded the 2 T cell receptor beta chains listed below, sequenced in a study of blood T cell repertoires in COVID-19. Sequencing was performed with immunoSEQ multiplex PCR; in TCRdb, only in-frame clones are kept and a portion is missing. The sample contains 200,000 to 250,000 clones, nearly 90% of which appear only once. The source material was peripheral blood. The receptors originated from a woman between 18 and 29 years old who had recovered from COVID-19.

This rearrangement joins TRBV11-2 to TRBJ2-1; 9 bases align to TRBD2. The junction had 4 bases not matched to a gene; V was cut back by 4 bases and J by 0 bases. In germline, CDR1 is SGHAT, CDR2 FQNNGV. The CDR3 sequence is 16 residues long. The CDR3 coding sequence is TGTGCCAGCAGCTACCATAGCGGGAGCTCCTACAATGAGCAGTTCTTC. Translation: CASSYHSGSSYNEQFF.

The V call is TRBV4-3, the J call TRBJ2-4; D unclear. This CDR3 contains 17 residues. The V and J ends lost 0 bases and 0 bases respectively, with 12 bases between them. Germline lookup yields CDR1 LGHNA and CDR2 YSLEER. Here the CDR3 reads CASSQDLGSLAKNIQYF. In nucleotides, the CDR3 is TGCGCCAGCAGCCAAGATCTAGGCAGCTTAGCCAAAAACATTCAGTACTTC.